This TCR beta chain was documented in a study of preoperative IRX-2 immunotherapy in early breast cancer. The treatment here: preoperative locoregional IRX-2 cytokine immunotherapy. Samples came from a phase Ib trial of preoperative locoregional IRX-2 cytokine immunotherapy. The protocol was immunoSEQ multiplex PCR, while the TCRdb copy is restricted to in-frame clones and leaves out a portion. The sample comprises 30,000 to 35,000 clones, about four fifths of which are singletons, and roughly 2.5% rests with the top ten. This CDR3 has 14 amino acids. This clonotype originated in a human donor with breast cancer. The rearrangement joins TRBV7-5 to TRBJ2-5. TRBV7-5 is marked as a pseudogene. The specimen comprised lymph node tissue, sampled from a patient treated with IRX-2 immunotherapy. CDR3 coding DNA: TGTGCCAGCAGCTTTTCTTCAGCCACGGAGACCCAGTACTTC. Residues: CASSFSSATETQYF.